The clone carrying this T cell receptor beta chain was seen more than once but under ten times. Its matching antigen is unknown. The V gene lost 0 bases and the J gene lost 4 bases, with 9 bases spanning the gap. Germline assignment: CDR1 MNHEY and CDR2 SVGAGI. The CDR3 loop spans 15 amino acids. Quantitative 5'-RACE with molecular barcodes generated TCR beta libraries. MiXCR, run by TCRdb on the 5' RACE reads, gives a single entry per CDR3 protein. In the table there are around 300,000 distinct CDR3 sequences, around 21% of which are singletons. The data stem from a study of CD8 T cells in ankylosing spondylitis. Study-wide results and limits: Roughly 8 highly homologous variants made up a TCR beta motif that seemed to typify ankylosing spondylitis blood.

The sequenced material came from blood, either unsorted or a sorted T cell fraction (not recorded which). V gene TRBV6-5 combines with J gene TRBJ1-4; no definite D call. This TCR came from a female donor with ankylosing spondylitis or in good health (not recorded which). For the CDR3, the DNA is TGTGCCAGCAGTTACTCGAGATGGGGTAATGAAAAACTGTTTTTT. Translating gives CASSYSRWGNEKLFF.